What follows are 24 T cell receptor beta chains derived from one specimen sequenced in a study of regulatory T cells in long-lasting Graves disease. According to the study, TCR beta libraries were built with iRepertoire HTBI primers and CDR3-region Arm-PCR. TCRdb re-analysed the multiplex PCR reads in MiXCR, keeping a single row per CDR3 protein. Among approximately 400,000 distinct CDR3 sequences listed, about 14% were seen once. Regarding time point: newly diagnosed GD, antithyroid drugs for less than 3 months. PBMC-extracted RNA yielded the TCR library. The source was peripheral blood mononuclear cells (PBMCs), collected at new diagnosis, from a patient treated with antithyroid drugs. These receptors were taken from a female donor with Graves disease.

This clonotype was seen ten or more times. The genes are TRBV6-1 and TRBJ2-7; possibly TRBD1 for D (6 bases). The CDR3 totals 12 residues. Looked up from germline, CDR1 is MNHNS and CDR2 is SASEGT. Trimming left V 5 bases short and J 9 bases short, with 14 bases between. The CDR3 loop reads CASSPTGYPQYF. CDR3 nucleotides: TGTGCCAGCAGTCCAACAGGGTATCCGCAGTACTTC.

In DNA, the CDR3 is TGTGCCAGCAGTGGACCTGCCGGTGAGCAGTTCTTC. This encodes CASSGPAGEQFF. The chain employs TRBV12-3 or TRBV12-4 and TRBJ2-1; D remains ambiguous. CDR3 length equals 12 residues. Trimming stripped 5 bases from V and 9 bases from J, with 11 bases between.

In its sample, this clonotype was seen many times. The rearrangement joins TRBV11-1 to TRBJ1-6, with D possibly matching TRBD1 (6 bases). Trimming cost V 7 bases and J 5 bases, with 15 bases left between them. The CDR3 has 15 amino acids. Germline loops: CDR1 SGHAT, CDR2 FQDESV (reference sequence). The CDR3 nucleotides read TGTGCCAGCACCCTCCTGAGGACAGATAATTCACCCCTCCACTTT. Translating gives CASTLLRTDNSPLHF. Combining the CDR3 with reference TRBV11-1 and TRBJ1-6 gives the whole variable domain EAEVAQSPRYKITEKSQAVAFWCDPISGHATLYWYRQILGQGPELLVQFQDESVVDDSQLPKDRFSAERLKGVDSTLKIQPAELGDSAMYLCASTLLRTDNSPLHFGNGTRLTVT.

There are many counts of this clonotype. The J gene is TRBJ1-2, the V gene TRBV27; D unclear. CDR1 MNHEY and CDR2 SMNVEV come from the germline V gene (reference sequence). The CDR3 sequence is 15 residues long. V lost 4 bases and J 6 bases, leaving 18 bases between the germline ends. In nucleotides, the CDR3 is TGTGCCAGCAGTTACCGAGACGGGAATGTCGATGGCTACACCTTC. As protein: CASSYRDGNVDGYTF.

At least ten counts were recorded for this clonotype. The chain combines TRBV5-1 with TRBJ2-2; D unresolved. Trimming took off 2 bases at V and 1 base at J, with 15 bases between the two ends. The CDR3 contains 17 residues. CDR1 and CDR2 from the germline V gene are SGHRS and YFSETQ. The CDR3 sequence: CASSFALGTLNTGELFF. The CDR3 DNA is TGCGCCAGCAGCTTCGCCCTCGGAACTTTGAACACCGGGGAGCTGTTTTTT.

V gene TRBV7-9 combines with J gene TRBJ2-7; 13 positions match TRBD2. From germline, CDR1 is SEHNR and CDR2 FQNEAQ (reference sequence). J was trimmed by 5 bases and V by 4 bases; bases with no gene match: 8. CDR3 length: 16 amino acids. The CDR3 coding sequence is TGTGCCAGCAGCTCTGGGACTAGCGGGGATCCCAACGAGCAGTACTTC. Protein sequence: CASSSGTSGDPNEQYF.

This clonotype was found many times. The chain employs TRBV11-2 and TRBJ2-5, with 9 bases lining up with TRBD2. Germline values: CDR1 SGHAT, CDR2 FQNNGV. Unmatched junction bases numbered 4, after V lost 1 base and J lost 1 base. The CDR3 is 16 residues long. The CDR3 DNA follows: TGTGCCAGCAGCTTAGCGCTAGCGGGGTCCCAAGAGACCCAGTACTTC. Amino acids: CASSLALAGSQETQYF.

This clonotype was counted a few times. V usage is TRBV30 and J usage is TRBJ1-1; D is perhaps TRBD1 (5 bases). The CDR3 contains 15 residues. V dropped 0 bases and J dropped 4 bases, with 15 bases sitting between them. Germline V CDR1 and CDR2: GTSNPN, SVGIG (reference sequence). CDR3 in amino acids: CAWSVRGVVVTEAFF. DNA for the CDR3: TGTGCCTGGAGTGTACGAGGGGTCGTGGTCACTGAAGCTTTCTTT.

This clonotype came up many times. The chain recombines TRBV5-1 with TRBJ1-3; D gene ambiguous. CDR3 size: 14 residues. The V end was cut by 4 bases, the J end by 0 bases, with 8 bases between. Germline loops: CDR1 SGHRS, CDR2 YFSETQ. The DNA of the CDR3 is TGCGCCAGCAGCCCCCAGGACTCTGGAAACACCATATATTTT. Residues: CASSPQDSGNTIYF.

About this clonotype: A much larger clone differs by one base, so this may be a read error. The gene calls are TRBV18 and TRBJ2-5; D is undetermined. The germline CDR1 and CDR2 sequences are KGHSH and LQKENI. The CDR3 is made up of 14 amino acids. The germline V and J ends were trimmed by 6 bases and 4 bases, with 15 bases remaining between them. The CDR3 DNA follows: TGTGCCAGCTCTCCTGAGTCTGGAGCAGAGACCCAGTACTTC. Protein: CASSPESGAETQYF.

This clonotype was seen a handful of times. V is TRBV20-1 and J is TRBJ1-1, with D tentatively TRBD1 (5 bases). This CDR3 contains 16 residues. Germline assignment: CDR1 DFQATT and CDR2 SNEGSKA (reference sequence). Trimming removed 1 base at V and 1 base at J, with 16 bases between. CDR3 nucleotide sequence: TGCAGTGCTAGAGTTAGAGGGGCGGTTAGGAACACTGAAGCTTTCTTT. Protein sequence: CSARVRGAVRNTEAFF.

This clonotype was observed at least ten times. The chain couples TRBV25-1 to TRBJ1-2; possibly TRBD1 for D (5 bases). CDR1 MGHDK and CDR2 SYGVNS come from the germline V gene. The CDR3 length is 15 residues. V was pared by 6 bases and J by 4 bases, with 18 bases between. The CDR3 reads CASRYAGVSSYGYTF. In nucleotides, the CDR3 is TGTGCCAGCAGGTACGCGGGGGTTTCTTCCTATGGCTACACCTTC.

This clonotype has a count of ten or more. The chain joins TRBV12-3 or TRBV12-4 to TRBJ2-3; no firm D call. The CDR3 covers 16 residues. V lost 6 bases, J lost 2 bases, and 18 bases lay in between. The CDR3 bases are TGTGCCAGCAGCCCCGGGCCCTCTCGGCCCACAGATACGCAGTATTTT. Translating it yields CASSPGPSRPTDTQYF.

The J gene is TRBJ2-2, the V gene TRBV2; D gene unclear. This CDR3 has 13 amino acids. The germline V gene encodes CDR1 SNHLY and CDR2 FYNNEI. V gave up 8 bases and J gave up 3 bases, with 10 bases separating them. CDR3 region: CASLNRDTGELFF. CDR3 coding DNA: TGTGCCAGCCTCAATAGGGACACCGGGGAGCTGTTTTTT.

This clonotype appeared many times. The rearrangement uses TRBV27 and TRBJ2-1, with 10 bases aligning to TRBD2. The CDR3 length is 16 residues. The V gene end was trimmed by 8 bases and the J gene end by 3 bases; junction bases not matched to a gene: 10. Germline CDR1 and CDR2: MNHEY and SMNVEV (reference sequence). The CDR3 is CASRTSGGPLYNEQFF. In DNA form, the CDR3 reads TGTGCCAGCCGGACTAGCGGAGGACCCCTCTACAATGAGCAGTTCTTC.

This clonotype occurred many times. This chain uses TRBV6-1 with TRBJ2-7, with 7 positions matching TRBD2. CDR1 and CDR2 from the germline V gene are MNHNS and SASEGT. This CDR3 is built from 14 residues. Trimming took 3 bases from V and 2 from J; bases not matched to a gene: 4. The CDR3 sequence: CASSEPSGTYEQYF. Here the CDR3 DNA reads TGTGCCAGCAGTGAGCCTAGCGGAACCTACGAGCAGTACTTC.

This clonotype was seen many times. The genes are TRBV27 and TRBJ2-5; no firm D call. V dropped 0 bases and J dropped 5 bases, with 10 bases sitting between them. The CDR3 has 14 residues. Germline loops: CDR1 MNHEY, CDR2 SMNVEV (reference sequence). CDR3 bases: TGTGCCAGCAGTTTATCGCGGTCGTATGAGACCCAGTACTTC. Protein sequence: CASSLSRSYETQYF.

This clonotype occurred many times. This sequence joins TRBV5-1 and TRBJ2-5; 7 bases are shared with TRBD1. V lost 2 bases and J lost 0; bases outside the gene matches: 1. CDR3 length equals 14 residues. From germline, CDR1 is SGHRS and CDR2 YFSETQ. The CDR3 protein is CASSFGQDQETQYF. CDR3 bases: TGCGCCAGCAGCTTTGGACAGGACCAAGAGACCCAGTACTTC. The full variable domain, its missing parts supplied by reference TRBV5-1 and TRBJ2-5, is KAGVTQTPRYLIKTRGQQVTLSCSPISGHRSVSWYQQTPGQGLQFLFEYFSETQRNKGNFPGRFSGRQFSNSRSEMNVSTLELGDSALYLCASSFGQDQETQYFGPGTRLLVL.

This clonotype has at least ten counts. This chain links TRBV6-7 with TRBJ1-5, with D possibly matching TRBD1 (6 bases). TRBV6-7 qualifies as an ORF whose function is uncertain. The CDR3 loop spans 18 amino acids. Trimming took 0 bases from V and 0 from J, leaving 15 bases between them. The CDR3 nucleotides are TGTGCCAGCAGTTACTCGATGTTCAGGGGCTATAGCAATCAGCCCCAGCATTTT. Protein: CASSYSMFRGYSNQPQHF.

This clonotype showed up many times. The rearrangement joins TRBV7-3 to TRBJ2-3, with a tentative D call TRBD1 (8 bases). In germline, CDR1 is SGHTA, CDR2 FQGTGA. Between the trimmed V and J ends, which lost 4 bases and 6 bases, there was a span of 17 bases. The CDR3 contains 15 residues. DNA of the CDR3: TGTGCCAGCAGCTCACAGGGGGGGGAGCCCGATACGCAGTATTTT. Residues: CASSSQGGEPDTQYF.

The chain has TRBV16 and TRBJ2-1; D perhaps matches TRBD1 (6 bases). The CDR3 sequence is 13 residues long. The germline V gene has CDR1 KGHSY and CDR2 FQNENV. Trimming cost V 5 bases and J 8 bases, with 13 bases left between them. The CDR3 DNA is TGTGCCAGCAGCTACCACAGGGTGGATGAGCAGTTCTTC. It is translated as CASSYHRVDEQFF.

Note on this clonotype: A much larger clone sits a single nucleotide away, making a read error possible. CDR3: CASSGDRVDGCTF. The CDR3 DNA follows: TGTGCCAGCAGCGGGGACAGGGTGGATGGCTGCACCTTC. The rearrangement joins TRBV12-3 or TRBV12-4 to TRBJ1-2; TRBD1 matches 9 bases. This CDR3 comprises 13 residues.

This chain connects TRBV28 to TRBJ1-6; D remains ambiguous. This CDR3 has 15 amino acids. The V and J ends lost 3 bases and 7 bases respectively, with 13 bases between them. The V gene's germline CDR1 is MDHEN and CDR2 SYDVKM. In DNA form, the CDR3 reads TGTGCCAGCAGTTTTAGGCAGGACGGAAATTCACCCCTCCACTTT. Encoded protein: CASSFRQDGNSPLHF.

The chain is built from TRBV25-1 and TRBJ1-1; D unclear. V gave up 5 bases and J gave up 4 bases, with 14 bases separating them. Germline V gene data show CDR1 as MGHDK and CDR2 as SYGVNS. This CDR3 region has 14 residues. The CDR3 DNA reads as TGTGCCAGCAGTAACGGACGTCTGGGCACTGAAGCTTTCTTT. It codes for CASSNGRLGTEAFF.